Sequencing of this T cell receptor beta chain was carried out in a study of blood T cell repertoires in COVID-19. Repertoires were generated with immunoSEQ multiplex PCR, while TCRdb's copy carries only in-frame clones and drops some. The sample holds some 130,000 clones; over 60% are singletons and the top ten take 1.5% to 2%. CDR1 is LGHNA, CDR2 YSLEER, per germline. This CDR3 has 16 amino acids. J gave up 7 bases and V 1 base, and 8 bases lay outside the gene matches. V usage is TRBV4-3 and J usage is TRBJ2-2; 8 nucleotides line up with TRBD2. The receptor's source is a woman aged 70-85 years with acute or convalescent COVID-19. Sequenced sample: peripheral blood. This CDR3 reads CASSQVSGGPHGELFF. The CDR3 bases are TGCGCCAGCAGCCAAGTGTCGGGGGGGCCTCACGGGGAGCTGTTTTTT.